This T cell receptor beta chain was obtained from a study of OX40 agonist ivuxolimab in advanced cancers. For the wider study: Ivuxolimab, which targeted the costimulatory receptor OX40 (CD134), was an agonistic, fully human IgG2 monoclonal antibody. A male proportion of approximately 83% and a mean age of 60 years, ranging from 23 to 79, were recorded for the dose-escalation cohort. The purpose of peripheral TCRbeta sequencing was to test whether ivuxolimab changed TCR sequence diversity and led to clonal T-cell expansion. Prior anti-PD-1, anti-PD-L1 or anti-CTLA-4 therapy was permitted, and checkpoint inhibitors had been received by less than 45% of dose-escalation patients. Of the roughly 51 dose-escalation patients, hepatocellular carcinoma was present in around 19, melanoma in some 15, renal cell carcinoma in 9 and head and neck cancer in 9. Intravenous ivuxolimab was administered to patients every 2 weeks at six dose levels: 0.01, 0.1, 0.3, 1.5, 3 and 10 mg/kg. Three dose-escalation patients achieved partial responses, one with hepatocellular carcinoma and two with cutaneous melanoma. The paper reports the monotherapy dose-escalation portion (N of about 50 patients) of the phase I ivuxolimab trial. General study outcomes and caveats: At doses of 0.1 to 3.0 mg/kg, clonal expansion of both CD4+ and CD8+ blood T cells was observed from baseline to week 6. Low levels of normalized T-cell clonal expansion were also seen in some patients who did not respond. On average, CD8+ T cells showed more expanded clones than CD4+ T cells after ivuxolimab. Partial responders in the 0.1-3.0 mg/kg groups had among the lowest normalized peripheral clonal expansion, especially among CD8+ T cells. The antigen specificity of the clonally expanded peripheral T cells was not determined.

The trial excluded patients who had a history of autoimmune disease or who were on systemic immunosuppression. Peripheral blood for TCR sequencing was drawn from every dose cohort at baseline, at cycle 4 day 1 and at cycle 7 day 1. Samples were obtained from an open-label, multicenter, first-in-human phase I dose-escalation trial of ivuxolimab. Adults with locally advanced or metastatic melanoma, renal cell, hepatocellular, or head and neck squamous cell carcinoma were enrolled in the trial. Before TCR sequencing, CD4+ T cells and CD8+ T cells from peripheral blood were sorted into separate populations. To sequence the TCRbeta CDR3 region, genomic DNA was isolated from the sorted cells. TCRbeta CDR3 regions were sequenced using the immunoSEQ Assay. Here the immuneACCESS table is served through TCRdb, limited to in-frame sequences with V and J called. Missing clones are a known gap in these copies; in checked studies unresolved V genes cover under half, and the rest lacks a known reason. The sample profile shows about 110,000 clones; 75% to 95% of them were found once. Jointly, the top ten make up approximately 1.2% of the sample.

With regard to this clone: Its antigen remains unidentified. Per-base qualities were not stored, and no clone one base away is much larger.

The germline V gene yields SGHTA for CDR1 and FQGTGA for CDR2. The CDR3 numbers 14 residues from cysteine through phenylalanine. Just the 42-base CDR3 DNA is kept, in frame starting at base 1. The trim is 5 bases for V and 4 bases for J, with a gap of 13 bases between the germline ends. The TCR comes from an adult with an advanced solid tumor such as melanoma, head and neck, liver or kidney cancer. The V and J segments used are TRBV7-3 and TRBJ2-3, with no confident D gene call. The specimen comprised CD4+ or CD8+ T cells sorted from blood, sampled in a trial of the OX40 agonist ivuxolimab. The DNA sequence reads TGTGCCAGCAGCCCAAACAGTCCCCCAGATACGCAGTATTTT. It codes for CASSPNSPPDTQYF.